The 32 T cell receptor beta chains listed next were all sequenced from one sample in a study of shared clonotypes between healthy human individuals. The repertoire was sequenced with immunoSEQ multiplex PCR; TCRdb's copy has only in-frame clones and lacks some. This repertoire shows 400,000 to 500,000 clones, around 80% found once; its top ten account for 10% to 15%. The sequenced material came from PBMCs. The origin of the receptors is a woman aged 40 to 50 in good health. Some clones in this sample may be carry-over from other donors' samples.

This clone was picked up a small number of times. J is TRBJ2-7 and V is TRBV7-9; 10 nucleotides match TRBD1. Per germline, CDR1 SEHNR and CDR2 FQNEAQ (reference sequence). V lost 8 bases and J lost 2; bases outside the gene matches: 9. The CDR3 length is 15 residues. In nucleotides, the CDR3 is TGTGCCAGCGGCAGGTCCGGGACAGGGGCCTACGAGCAGTACTTC. It yields the protein CASGRSGTGAYEQYF.

The rearrangement joins TRBV28 to TRBJ2-5, with D possibly TRBD2 on 5 matching bases. The CDR3 is 14 residues long. From germline, CDR1 is MDHEN and CDR2 SYDVKM. With 3 bases removed from V and 7 bases from J, the gap between germline ends came to 15 bases. The CDR3 region has the DNA TGTGCCAGCAGTTTTCGGCGGGTCAGGTGGACCCAGTACTTC. Residues: CASSFRRVRWTQYF.

The J gene is TRBJ1-5, the V gene TRBV5-1, with D perhaps matching TRBD1 (6 bases). This CDR3 has 15 residues. CDR1 is SGHRS, CDR2 YFSETQ, per germline. Trimming took off 2 bases at V and 1 base at J, with 10 bases between the two ends. CDR3 in DNA: TGCGCCAGCAGCTTCACAACAGGGAGCAATCAGCCCCAGCATTTT. Its translation: CASSFTTGSNQPQHF.

This clone has a single count. V is TRBV29-1 and J is TRBJ2-3; D is tentatively TRBD1 or TRBD2 (6 bases each). This CDR3 has 13 residues. Trimming pared 5 bases from V and 6 bases from J, leaving 15 bases between. Germline assignment: CDR1 SQVTM and CDR2 ANQGSEA. CDR3 nucleotides: TGCAGCGTTTTGGCTCGGGGGCGGGATACGCAGTATTTT. Translated: CSVLARGRDTQYF.

The CDR3, as DNA: TGTGCCAGCAGTCCCCCTCCGGGAGGGTTTTTCAATGAGCAGTTCTTC. Amino acid sequence: CASSPPPGGFFNEQFF. The J gene is TRBJ2-1, the V gene TRBV28, with 8 bases fitting TRBD2. The V gene's germline CDR1 is MDHEN and CDR2 SYDVKM. V shed 5 bases, J shed 6 bases, and the junction held 12 bases outside the gene matches. The CDR3 spans 16 residues.

The J gene is TRBJ1-1, the V gene TRBV19, with 9 bases aligning to TRBD1. Unmatched junction bases numbered 19, after V lost 6 bases and J lost 5 bases. Germline-derived CDR1 and CDR2 are LNHDA and SQIVND (reference sequence). The CDR3 is made up of 18 amino acids. This chain's CDR3 is CASRKPAYLDRGNTEAFF. CDR3 nucleotides: TGTGCCAGTAGGAAGCCGGCCTATTTGGACAGGGGAAATACTGAAGCTTTCTTT.

V and J are TRBV7-9 and TRBJ2-7; TRBD1 is a possible D gene (5 bases). Germline CDR1 and CDR2: SEHNR and FQNEAQ (reference sequence). Trimming removed 0 bases at V and 10 bases at J, with 13 bases between. This CDR3 region has 13 residues. CDR3 amino acids: CASSLAVQVDQYF. In nucleotides, the CDR3 is TGTGCCAGCAGCTTAGCAGTACAGGTGGATCAGTACTTC.

V gene TRBV5-4 combines with J gene TRBJ2-6; D perhaps matches TRBD1 (6 bases). Per germline, CDR1 SGHNT and CDR2 YYREEE (reference sequence). V gave up 2 bases and J gave up 2 bases, with 8 bases separating them. The CDR3 runs to 15 residues. DNA for the CDR3: TGTGCCAGCAGCTTTGGGGGCGCTGGGGCCAACGTCCTGACTTTC. This codes for CASSFGGAGANVLTF.

This chain uses TRBV7-2 with TRBJ2-5; 9 nucleotides match TRBD2. Trimming cost V 3 bases and J 7 bases; bases outside gene matches: 6. The germline gives CDR1 SGHTA, CDR2 FQGNSA. This CDR3 contains 14 residues. The CDR3 sequence is CASSFGTSSRTQYF. The CDR3 DNA reads as TGTGCCAGCAGCTTCGGGACTAGCAGTAGGACCCAGTACTTC.

DNA of the CDR3: TGTGCCTCAAAAACAGGACAGGGGGCCGTAGGTACGCAGTATTTT. It specifies CASKTGQGAVGTQYF. The chain joins TRBV30 to TRBJ2-3, with 11 bases aligning to TRBD1. CDR3 size: 15 residues. Germline V lookup: CDR1 GTSNPN, CDR2 SVGIG (reference sequence). The V segment lost 7 bases and the J segment 8 bases; nucleotides outside the gene matches: 14. Full variable domain (missing parts from reference TRBV30 and TRBJ2-3): SQTIHQWPATLVQPVGSPLSLECTVEGTSNPNLYWYRQAAGRGLQLLFYSVGIGQISSEVPQNLSASRPQDRQFILSSKKLLLSDSGFYLCASKTGQGAVGTQYFGPGTRLTVL.

This chain connects TRBV19 to TRBJ2-7, with TRBD1 as a possible D gene (6 bases). The CDR3 runs to 15 residues. Germline-derived CDR1 and CDR2 are LNHDA and SQIVND (reference sequence). V was clipped by 4 bases and J by 6 bases, with 19 bases between them. The CDR3 sequence is CASSSLDSLNGEQYF. The CDR3 nucleotides read TGTGCCAGTAGTAGTCTGGACAGCTTAAATGGCGAGCAGTACTTC.

The J gene is TRBJ1-2, the V gene TRBV5-1, with a tentative D call TRBD1 (5 bases). V shed 5 bases and J shed 3 bases, with 11 bases lying between them. This CDR3 has 13 amino acids. Germline V gene sequence: CDR1 SGHRS, CDR2 YFSETQ. The CDR3 here is CASRPGTHYGYTF. The CDR3 nucleotides read TGCGCCAGCAGGCCGGGGACGCACTATGGCTACACCTTC.

This chain uses TRBV5-6 with TRBJ1-1; D is unresolved. V was clipped by 5 bases and J by 1 base, with 9 bases between them. CDR3 length equals 13 residues. Germline V gene data show CDR1 as SGHDT and CDR2 as YYEEEE. The CDR3 loop reads CASSHDWNTEAFF. The CDR3 region has the DNA TGTGCCAGCAGTCATGATTGGAACACTGAAGCTTTCTTT.

This rearrangement joins TRBV5-6 to TRBJ2-7; 12 positions match TRBD1. The V gene's germline CDR1 is SGHDT and CDR2 YYEEEE. The junction had 5 bases not matched to a gene; V was cut back by 4 bases and J by 3 bases. CDR3 length: 15 residues. In nucleotides, the CDR3 is TGTGCCAGCAGCAAGGGACAGGGGGCGAGCTACGAGCAGTACTTC. This gives the protein CASSKGQGASYEQYF.

This clone was counted between two and nine times. V gene TRBV18 combines with J gene TRBJ1-6; D is undetermined. This CDR3 region has 14 residues. Germline V gives CDR1 KGHSH, CDR2 LQKENI. V was clipped by 3 bases and J by 10 bases, with 13 bases between them. The CDR3 is CASSPSGRDSPLHF. The DNA of the CDR3 is TGTGCCAGCTCACCGTCAGGTCGTGACTCACCCCTCCACTTT.

The V gene is TRBV28, the J gene TRBJ2-1; D remains ambiguous. Germline V gene lookup returns CDR1 MDHEN and CDR2 SYDVKM. Deletions cut 5 bases from V and 5 bases from J, with 16 bases between. This CDR3 region has 15 residues. The CDR3 reads CASSPRGRQNNEQFF. DNA of the CDR3: TGTGCCAGCAGTCCCCGTGGTCGTCAGAACAATGAGCAGTTCTTC.

The chain links TRBV5-4 to TRBJ2-7, with 13 bases that match TRBD2. V trimming: 4 bases; J trimming: 3 bases; junction bases outside the gene matches: 7. Looked up from germline, CDR1 is SGHNT and CDR2 is YYREEE (reference sequence). This CDR3 has 16 residues. The CDR3 nucleotides read TGTGCCAGCAGCCCGGGCGGACTAGCGGGAGTCTACGAGCAGTACTTC. Protein product: CASSPGGLAGVYEQYF.

Details on this clone: Only one base separates this from a far larger clonotype, so it likely reflects a read error. V is TRBV27 and J is TRBJ2-7, with TRBD1 matching over 9 bases. The CDR3 runs 13 residues. CDR1 and CDR2 from the germline V gene are MNHEY and SMNVEV (reference sequence). CDR3 DNA sequence: TGTGCCAGCAGTTTAGGGACAGGGTACGAGCGGTACTTC. It yields the protein CASSLGTGYERYF.

The rearrangement uses TRBV6-1 and TRBJ2-3; either TRBD1 or TRBD2 may supply D (5 bases each). The germline CDR1 and CDR2 sequences are MNHNS and SASEGT. Trimming took off 7 bases at V and 2 bases at J, with 16 bases between the two ends. The CDR3 consists of 15 residues. The CDR3 protein is CASTTLGGTTDTQYF. The CDR3 DNA reads as TGTGCCAGCACCACCCTCGGTGGGACCACAGATACGCAGTATTTT.

The genes are TRBV18 and TRBJ2-2, with 9 bases identical to TRBD2. Germline V gene sequence: CDR1 KGHSH, CDR2 LQKENI. The V gene end was trimmed by 3 bases and the J gene end by 2 bases; junction bases not matched to a gene: 4. This CDR3 is built from 16 residues. CDR3 sequence (DNA): TGTGCCAGCTCACCCGCGGGACTAGCAAACACCGGGGAGCTGTTTTTT. It is translated as CASSPAGLANTGELFF.

The rearrangement joins TRBV7-2 to TRBJ2-3; 10 nucleotides line up with TRBD2. CDR1 is SGHTA, CDR2 FQGNSA, per germline. The CDR3 loop spans 15 amino acids. V gave up 4 bases and J gave up 4 bases; unmatched junction bases: 5. The CDR3 region is CASSSSSGSPDTQYF. The CDR3 coding sequence is TGTGCCAGCAGCTCTTCTAGCGGGAGCCCAGATACGCAGTATTTT.

The V and J genes are TRBV6-5 and TRBJ2-5; 9 positions agree with TRBD2. The CDR3 is 15 residues long. V gave up 6 bases and J gave up 4 bases; unmatched junction bases: 9. Germline V gene lookup returns CDR1 MNHEY and CDR2 SVGAGI. CDR3 bases: TGTGCCAGCAGCCCCCTCGCGGGAGGGGTAGAGACCCAGTACTTC. The encoded protein is CASSPLAGGVETQYF.

V gene TRBV11-2 combines with J gene TRBJ2-2, with 9 bases matching TRBD2. Germline V lookup: CDR1 SGHAT, CDR2 FQNNGV. The CDR3 loop spans 17 amino acids. The V and J ends lost 1 base and 5 bases, in that order; junction bases with no gene match: 8. Here the CDR3 reads CASSLGVSGRRTGELFF. The CDR3 nucleotides read TGTGCCAGCAGCTTAGGGGTTAGCGGGAGACGGACCGGGGAGCTGTTTTTT.

A note on this clone: Other DNA sequences within the sample encode an identical CDR3. The V gene is TRBV28, the J gene TRBJ1-5; D uncertain. The CDR3 is 12 residues long. V was cut by 0 bases and J by 7 bases, with 4 bases left in between. Germline CDR1 and CDR2: MDHEN and SYDVKM. The CDR3 DNA reads as TGTGCCAGCAGTTTATGGGGCCAGCCCCAGCATTTT. Its protein product is CASSLWGQPQHF.

The chain combines TRBV7-2 with TRBJ2-1; 11 nucleotides align to TRBD2. Germline CDR1 reads SGHTA; CDR2 reads FQGNSA. The trim removed 4 bases at V and 3 bases at J, leaving 5 bases unmatched. CDR3 size: 16 residues. The CDR3 nucleotides read TGTGCCAGCAGCTATTCGACTAGCGGGGACTACAATGAGCAGTTCTTC. It specifies CASSYSTSGDYNEQFF.

The V call is TRBV9, the J call TRBJ2-3; D unresolved. With 4 bases removed from V and 1 base from J, the gap between germline ends came to 22 bases. The CDR3 sequence is 18 residues long. CDR1 and CDR2 from the germline V gene are SGDLS and YYNGEE. CDR3 sequence: CASSPSLTHRGRTDTQYF. For the CDR3, the DNA is TGTGCCAGCAGCCCATCTTTGACCCACCGTGGGCGCACAGATACGCAGTATTTT. Drawing the rest from reference TRBV9 and TRBJ2-3, the complete variable domain is DSGVTQTPKHLITATGQRVTLRCSPRSGDLSVYWYQQSLDQGLQFLIQYYNGEERAKGNILERFSAQQFPDLHSELNLSSLELGDSALYFCASSPSLTHRGRTDTQYFGPGTRLTVL.

This chain links TRBV6-1 with TRBJ1-1, with a tentative D call TRBD1 (6 bases). Germline V gene sequence: CDR1 MNHNS, CDR2 SASEGT. The CDR3 runs to 13 residues. Trimming cost V 3 bases and J 4 bases, with 9 bases left between them. The CDR3 loop reads CASSDQGPTEAFF. In DNA form, the CDR3 reads TGTGCCAGCAGTGATCAGGGGCCCACTGAAGCTTTCTTT.

The CDR3 spells CASSDNAGLYGYTF. In DNA, the CDR3 is TGTGCCAGCAGTGATAATGCGGGCCTCTATGGCTACACCTTC. V is TRBV25-1 and J is TRBJ1-2; D gene uncertain. Trimming left V 3 bases short and J 4 bases short, with 12 bases between. The CDR3 is 14 amino acids. In germline, CDR1 is MGHDK, CDR2 SYGVNS.

The rearrangement links TRBV30 to TRBJ2-7; 8 nucleotides match TRBD1. CDR1 and CDR2 from the germline V gene are GTSNPN and SVGIG (reference sequence). V lost 0 bases to trimming and J lost 6 bases; unmatched junction nucleotides: 7. This CDR3 is built from 14 residues. The CDR3 loop is CAWSVSQGVTEQYF. The CDR3 region has the DNA TGTGCCTGGAGTGTATCACAGGGGGTAACCGAGCAGTACTTC.

This clone was seen a single time. The V call is TRBV7-9, the J call TRBJ2-2; D may match TRBD1 or TRBD2 (6 bases each). CDR1 is SEHNR, CDR2 FQNEAQ, per germline (reference sequence). The CDR3 runs to 15 residues. The V end was cut by 6 bases, the J end by 1 base, with 12 bases between. CDR3 sequence reads: CASSPQGGNTGELFF. The DNA for the CDR3 is TGTGCCAGCAGTCCACAGGGAGGGAACACCGGGGAGCTGTTTTTT.

This chain uses TRBV28 with TRBJ1-4, with TRBD1 matching over 7 bases. Germline-derived CDR1 and CDR2 are MDHEN and SYDVKM. The CDR3 runs 13 residues. V shed 6 bases and J 6 bases; nucleotides not matched to a gene: 4. In DNA, the CDR3 is TGTGCCAGCAGAACGGGACAGTATGAAAAACTGTTTTTT. Residues: CASRTGQYEKLFF.

A word on this clone: A read error is likely, as this CDR3 ends without the conserved phenylalanine or tryptophan. J is TRBJ1-5 and V is TRBV7-9, with a tentative D call TRBD1 (5 bases). This CDR3 has 13 amino acids. The germline gives CDR1 SEHNR, CDR2 FQNEAQ (reference sequence). V gave up 2 bases and J gave up 6 bases, with 8 bases separating them. The CDR3 spells CASSLYGGQPQHV. Written as DNA, the CDR3 is TGTGCCAGCAGCTTATACGGGGGTCAGCCCCAGCATGTT.